Here is one T cell receptor (beta chain) with its context. Original methodology: Estimates of nucleated cell counts were drawn from the amplification of reference gene primers. Produced via immunoSEQ multiplex PCR; TCRdb's table is partial and in-frame only. Clone size and the V and J calls come from that table; the DNA yielded D and trimming. The repertoire includes under 200,000 clones, around 87% of them detected once, and roughly 2.6% sits in the top ten. The sample originates from a study of blood T cell repertoires in COVID-19. Study as a whole: Whether acute or convalescent, the COVID-19 samples came from the United States, Italy and Spain. PBMCs, B-cell-depleted T cells, or T cells provided the cDNA or gDNA that made up the material.

This sequence was found in a man in his forties or fifties with active or convalescent COVID-19. The specimen sequenced was peripheral blood.

The CDR3 here is CASRTLGQRYGYTF. DNA for the CDR3: TGTGCCAGCAGGACTTTGGGACAGCGCTATGGCTACACCTTC. This sequence joins TRBV27 and TRBJ1-2; 7 nucleotides match TRBD1. V shed 6 bases, J shed 4 bases, and the junction held 8 bases outside the gene matches. CDR3 length: 14 amino acids. Germline V gene lookup returns CDR1 MNHEY and CDR2 SMNVEV (reference sequence).